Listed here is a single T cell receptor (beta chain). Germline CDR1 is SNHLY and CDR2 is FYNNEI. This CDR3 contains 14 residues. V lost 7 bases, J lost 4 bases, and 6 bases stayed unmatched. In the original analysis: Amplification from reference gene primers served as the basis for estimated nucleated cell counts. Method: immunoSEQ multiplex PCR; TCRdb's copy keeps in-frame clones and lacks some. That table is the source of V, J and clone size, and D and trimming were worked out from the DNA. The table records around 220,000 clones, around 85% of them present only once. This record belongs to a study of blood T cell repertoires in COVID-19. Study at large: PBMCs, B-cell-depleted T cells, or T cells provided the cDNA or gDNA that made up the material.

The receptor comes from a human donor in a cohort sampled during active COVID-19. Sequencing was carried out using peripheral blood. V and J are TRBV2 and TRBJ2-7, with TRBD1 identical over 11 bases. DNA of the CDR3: TGTGCCAGCACACCCGGGACAGGGGGTTACGAGCAGTACTTC. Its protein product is CASTPGTGGYEQYF.